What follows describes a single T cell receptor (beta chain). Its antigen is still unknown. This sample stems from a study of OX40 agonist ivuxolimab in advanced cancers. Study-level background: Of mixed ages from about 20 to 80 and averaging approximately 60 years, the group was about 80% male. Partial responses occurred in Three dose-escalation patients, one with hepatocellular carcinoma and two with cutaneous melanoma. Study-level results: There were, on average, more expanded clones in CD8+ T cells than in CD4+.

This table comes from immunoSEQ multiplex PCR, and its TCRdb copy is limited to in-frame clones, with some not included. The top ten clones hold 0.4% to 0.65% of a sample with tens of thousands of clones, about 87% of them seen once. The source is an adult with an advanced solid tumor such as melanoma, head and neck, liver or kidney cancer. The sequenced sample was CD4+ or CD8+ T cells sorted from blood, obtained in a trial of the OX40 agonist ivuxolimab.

CDR3 amino acids: CASSIKATDTQYF. For the CDR3, the DNA is TGTGCCAGTAGTATAAAAGCCACAGATACGCAGTATTTT. This rearrangement joins TRBV19 to TRBJ2-3; D is ambiguous. The CDR3 runs 13 residues. Trimming stripped 2 bases from V and 2 bases from J, with 5 bases between. CDR1 and CDR2 (germline): LNHDA, SQIVND (reference sequence).